In its sample, the clone carrying this T cell receptor (beta chain) was seen once. Authors' processing steps: Estimation of nucleated cell counts was performed using reference gene primer amplification. The repertoire was sequenced with immunoSEQ multiplex PCR; TCRdb's copy has only in-frame clones and lacks some. That table supplies the V and J calls and clone size; D and trimming were determined from the DNA. Among 190,000 or so clones listed, roughly 82% were seen once. The data were taken from a study of blood T cell repertoires in COVID-19. Across the study: The cDNA or gDNA used as material had been derived from T cells, B-cell-depleted T cells, or PBMCs.

CDR3 size: 15 residues. Germline V gives CDR1 SGHVS, CDR2 FNYEAQ. V was pared by 1 base and J by 0 bases, with 9 bases between. Grouping used clinical history reported by participants in a survey and questionnaire. The chain links TRBV7-6 to TRBJ1-1; D remains unclear. This receptor was taken from a middle-aged man who had recovered from COVID-19. Material for sequencing was PBMCs or T cells enriched from blood (not recorded which). In nucleotides, the CDR3 is TGTGCCAGCAGCTTAGAATCCGCGGTGAACACTGAAGCTTTCTTT. It codes for CASSLESAVNTEAFF.